The following is a T cell receptor (beta chain) sequence with its context. Per germline, CDR1 LGHNA and CDR2 YNFKEQ. Unmatched junction bases numbered 11, after V lost 4 bases and J lost 8 bases. The CDR3 spans 16 residues. This specimen belongs to a study of T cell changes during pregnancy in multiple sclerosis. Assay used: immunoSEQ multiplex PCR; TCRdb lists only in-frame clones, some missing. Of fewer than 90,000 clones listed, about 90% are singletons. The source of this sequence is a female donor with multiple sclerosis, enrolled in a pregnancy study. The V gene is TRBV4-2, the J gene TRBJ1-2; TRBD1 agrees at 12 bases. This specimen consisted of peripheral blood, obtained in the second trimester of pregnancy. The CDR3 sequence: CASSPRGTGGEPGYTF. For the CDR3, the DNA is TGTGCCAGCAGCCCTAGGGGGACAGGGGGCGAGCCCGGCTACACCTTC.